This record looks at one T cell receptor beta chain sequence and its context. The data originate from a study of T-cell reconstitution after alpha-beta-depleted transplantation in children. Germline CDR1 and CDR2: SGHAT and FQNNGV. V gave up 0 bases and J gave up 0 bases, with 9 bases separating them. CDR3 size: 17 residues. Unique molecular identifiers were incorporated during preparation of the TCRbeta library. TCRdb reprocessed the PCR reads with MiXCR, giving one entry per CDR3 protein. This repertoire shows more than 550,000 distinct CDR3 sequences, about 10% found once; its top ten account for 3.5% to 5%.

J is TRBJ2-6 and V is TRBV11-2, with D perhaps matching TRBD2 (7 bases). This sequence originates from a human donor who donated a stem cell graft to a child with acute myeloid leukemia. The sample consisted of PBMCs from the stem cell graft donor, taken from the stem cell graft. CDR3: CASSLEGGASGANVLTF. The CDR3 DNA follows: TGTGCCAGCAGCTTAGAGGGGGGGGCCTCTGGGGCCAACGTCCTGACTTTC.